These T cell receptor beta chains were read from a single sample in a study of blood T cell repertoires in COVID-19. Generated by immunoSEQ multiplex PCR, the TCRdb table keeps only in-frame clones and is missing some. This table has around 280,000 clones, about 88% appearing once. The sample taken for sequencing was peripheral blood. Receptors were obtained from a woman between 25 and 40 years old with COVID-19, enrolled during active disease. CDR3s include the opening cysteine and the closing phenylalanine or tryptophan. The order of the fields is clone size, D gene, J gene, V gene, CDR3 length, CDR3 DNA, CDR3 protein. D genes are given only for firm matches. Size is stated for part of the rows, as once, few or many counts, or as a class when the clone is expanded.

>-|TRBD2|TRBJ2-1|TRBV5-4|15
TGTGCCAGCAGCTTGGTCGAGGGAGGGCAGAGGGTGCAGTTCTTC
CASSLVEGGQRVQFF
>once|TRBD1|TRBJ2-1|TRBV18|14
TGTGCCAGCTCACCGGGACAGGATTACAATGAGCAGTTCTTC
CASSPGQDYNEQFF
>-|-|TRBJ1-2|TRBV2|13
TGTGCGACAAGAGGGAGTACCAACTATGGCTACACCTTC
CATRGSTNYGYTF
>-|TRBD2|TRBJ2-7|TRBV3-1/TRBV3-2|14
TGTGCCAGCAGCCGATTGGGAGGGTCTGGCGAGCAGTACTTC
CASSRLGGSGEQYF
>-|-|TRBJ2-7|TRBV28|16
TGTGCCAGCAGTCAAGGACTCCGGGACATCATTTACGAGCAGTACTTC
CASSQGLRDIIYEQYF
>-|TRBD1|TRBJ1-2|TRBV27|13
TGTGCCAGCAGTCACCGGGACAGGGTGGGCTACACCTTC
CASSHRDRVGYTF
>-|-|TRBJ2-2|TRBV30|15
TGTGCCTGGAGTCCCACAGCAGGGTCCACCGGGGAGCTGTTTTTT
CAWSPTAGSTGELFF
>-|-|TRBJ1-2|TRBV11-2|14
TGTGCCAGCAGGCACAGGGATCAGAGCTATGGCTACACCTTC
CASRHRDQSYGYTF
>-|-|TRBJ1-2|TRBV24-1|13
TGTGCCACTTCCGGGGGGCCTGACTATGGCTACACCTTC
CATSGGPDYGYTF
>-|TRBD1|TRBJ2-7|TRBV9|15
TGTGCCAGCAGCGTAGCTGGGGACAGCCTTTACGAGCAGTACTTC
CASSVAGDSLYEQYF
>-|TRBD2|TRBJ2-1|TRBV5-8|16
TGTGCCAGCAGCTGGACTAGCGGGAGGATCTACAATGAGCAGTTCTTC
CASSWTSGRIYNEQFF
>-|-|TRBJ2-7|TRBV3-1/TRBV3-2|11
TGTGCCAGCAGCCGGGGCGACGAGCAGTACTTC
CASSRGDEQYF
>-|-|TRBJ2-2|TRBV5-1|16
TGCGCCAGCAGCTTGGGTCGAACAGGTTACGGCGGGGAGCTGTTTTTT
CASSLGRTGYGGELFF
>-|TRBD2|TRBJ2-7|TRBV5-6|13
TGTGCCAGCAGTCGGGGGGACGGTGAGGAGCAGTACTTC
CASSRGDGEEQYF
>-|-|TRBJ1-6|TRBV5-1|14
TGCGCCAGCAGCTTAACAGGGAGCAATTCACCCCTCCACTTT
CASSLTGSNSPLHF
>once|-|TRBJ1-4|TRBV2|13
TGTGCCAACAACAGGGTGGCTAATGAAAAACTGTTTTTT
CANNRVANEKLFF
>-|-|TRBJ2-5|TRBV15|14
TGTGCCACCAGGAGGGATCGCGCGGGAGAGACCCAGTACTTC
CATRRDRAGETQYF
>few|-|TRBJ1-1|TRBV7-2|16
TGTGCCAGCAGCTTAGGCCGTCAGTACATGAACACTGAAGCTTTCTTT
CASSLGRQYMNTEAFF
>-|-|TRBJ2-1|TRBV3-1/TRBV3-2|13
TGTGCCAGCAGTCCGGAGACTCACAATGAGCAGTTCTTC
CASSPETHNEQFF
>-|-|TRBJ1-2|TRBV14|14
TGTGCCAGCAGCCCCCCGGGGAAATACTATGGCTACACCTTC
CASSPPGKYYGYTF
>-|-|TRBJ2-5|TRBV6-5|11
TGTGCCAGCAGTTACGGGCCTACCCAGTACTTC
CASSYGPTQYF
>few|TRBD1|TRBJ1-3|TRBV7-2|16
TGTGCCAGCAGCGTTCGGACAGGCTATTCCGGAAACACCATATATTTT
CASSVRTGYSGNTIYF
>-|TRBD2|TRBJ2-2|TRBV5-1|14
TGCGCCAGCAGCTCAGCGGGAAACACCGGGGAGCTGTTTTTT
CASSSAGNTGELFF
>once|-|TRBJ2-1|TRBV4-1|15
TGCGCCAGCAGCCCCCTTTCGAGCTCCTACAATGAGCAGTTCTTC
CASSPLSSSYNEQFF
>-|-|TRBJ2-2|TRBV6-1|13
TGTGCCAGCAGTGAAGCGAGGACCGGGGAGCTGTTTTTT
CASSEARTGELFF
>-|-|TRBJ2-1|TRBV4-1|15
TGCGCCAGCAGCCAAGATCACGGGGGCTACAATGAGCAGTTCTTC
CASSQDHGGYNEQFF
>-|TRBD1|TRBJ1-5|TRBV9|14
TGTGCCAGCAGCAGAGACAGGGGGAATCAGCCCCAGCATTTT
CASSRDRGNQPQHF
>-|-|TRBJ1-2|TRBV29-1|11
TGCAGCGTTGAAGGGACAGATGGCTACACCTTC
CSVEGTDGYTF
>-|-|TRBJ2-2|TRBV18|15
TGTGCCAGCTCACCAGGGGCGCGGGGCACCGGGGAGCTGTTTTTT
CASSPGARGTGELFF
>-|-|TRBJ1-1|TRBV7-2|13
TGTGCCAGCAGCTTAGAGAGGAACACTGAAGCTTTCTTT
CASSLERNTEAFF
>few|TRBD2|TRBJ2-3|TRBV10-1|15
TGCGCCAGCAGCAAAAGCGGGAGGGCCGAAGATACGCAGTATTTT
CASSKSGRAEDTQYF
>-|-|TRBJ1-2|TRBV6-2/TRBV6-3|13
TGTGCCAGCAGTCACACCGGGGGTCTAAGCTACACCTTC
CASSHTGGLSYTF
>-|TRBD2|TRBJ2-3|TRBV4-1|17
TGCGCCAGCAGCCAAGAGCGAATAGCGGGAGGCACAGATACGCAGTATTTT
CASSQERIAGGTDTQYF
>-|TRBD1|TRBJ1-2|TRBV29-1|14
TGCAGCGTTGAAGATCCACAGGGGTTCTATGGCTACACCTTC
CSVEDPQGFYGYTF
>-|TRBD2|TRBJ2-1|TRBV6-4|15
TGTGCCAGCAGTGACGGACTAGCGGGAGACAATGAGCAGTTCTTC
CASSDGLAGDNEQFF
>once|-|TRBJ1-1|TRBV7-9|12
TGTGCCAGCGCCTTGACCCGGGGGGAGGCTTTCTTT
CASALTRGEAFF
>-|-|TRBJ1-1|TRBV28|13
TGTGCCAGCAACCCGGGCGGGGGCACTGAAGCTTTCTTT
CASNPGGGTEAFF
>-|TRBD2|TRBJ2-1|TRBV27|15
TGTGCCAGCAGTCCCTGGACTAGCGGGAGCAATGAGCAGTTCTTC
CASSPWTSGSNEQFF
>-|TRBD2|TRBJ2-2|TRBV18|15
TGTGCCAGCTCATCCCGACTAGCGGACACCGGGGAGCTGTTTTTT
CASSSRLADTGELFF
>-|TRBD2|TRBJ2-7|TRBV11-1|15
TGTGCCAGCAGCTTATTAACTAGCGGGAGTCGCGAGCAGTACTTC
CASSLLTSGSREQYF
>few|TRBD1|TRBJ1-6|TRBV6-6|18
TGTGCCAGCAGTCGTACCGGGACAGGGAGTTTCTATAATTCACCCCTCCACTTT
CASSRTGTGSFYNSPLHF
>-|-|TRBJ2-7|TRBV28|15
TGTGCCAGCACCCCTGGGGCAGGGACTTTTACCCAGCAGTACTTC
CASTPGAGTFTQQYF
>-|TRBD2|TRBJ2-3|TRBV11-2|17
TGTGCCAGCAGCTTTAAAGTAGCGGGCGTTCGTCTAGATACGCAGTATTTT
CASSFKVAGVRLDTQYF
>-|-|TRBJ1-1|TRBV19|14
TGTGCCAGTAGTAACCCGGGGATGAACACTGAAGCTTTCTTT
CASSNPGMNTEAFF
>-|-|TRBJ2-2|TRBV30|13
TGTGCCCACAATGGGAGAAGCACCGGGGAGCTGTTTTTT
CAHNGRSTGELFF
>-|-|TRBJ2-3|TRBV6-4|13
TGTGCCAGCAGTGCGGGAGGCACAGATACGCAGTATTTT
CASSAGGTDTQYF
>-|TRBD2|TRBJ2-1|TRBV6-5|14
TGTGCCACCTCGACTAGCGGACCCTACAATGAGCAGTTCTTC
CATSTSGPYNEQFF
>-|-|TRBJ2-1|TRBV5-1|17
TGCGCCAGCAGCTTGGGGCAGGGGGGACTTGCCTACAATGAGCAGTTCTTC
CASSLGQGGLAYNEQFF
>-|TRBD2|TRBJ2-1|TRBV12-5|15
TGTGCTAGTGGGCGAGGGACTAGCGGGGTCAATGAGCAGTTCTTC
CASGRGTSGVNEQFF
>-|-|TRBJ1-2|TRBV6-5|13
TGTGCCAGCAAGAGAACAGAAAACTATGGCTACACCTTC
CASKRTENYGYTF
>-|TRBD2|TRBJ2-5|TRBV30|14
TGTGCCTGGAGCCCGGAGGCGGGAGAAGAGACCCAGTACTTC
CAWSPEAGEETQYF
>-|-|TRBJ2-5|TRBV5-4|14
TGTGCCAGCAGCTTGGTGACTAGTATTGAGACCCAGTACTTC
CASSLVTSIETQYF
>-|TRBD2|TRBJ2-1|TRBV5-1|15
TGCGCCAGCAGCTTACTAGCGGGAGCCTACAATGAGCAGTTCTTC
CASSLLAGAYNEQFF
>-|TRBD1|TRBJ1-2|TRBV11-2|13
TGTGCCAGCAGCTCCCCCAGGGGGCGTCCCTACACCTTC
CASSSPRGRPYTF
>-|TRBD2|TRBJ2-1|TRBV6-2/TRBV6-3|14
TGTGCCAGCAGTTATAGCGGGAGGGCCAGTGAGCAGTTCTTC
CASSYSGRASEQFF